A selection of T cell receptor beta chains follows, all from one sample in a study of T cell responses to AZD1222 COVID-19 vaccine. The method was immunoSEQ multiplex PCR; TCRdb's version includes in-frame clones alone and lacks a portion of them. Of 160,000 or so clones in the sample, 85% to 90% were seen once. The sequences come from peripheral blood, collected 28 days after the second AZD1222 dose. Receptors were obtained from an adult who received the AZD1222 COVID-19 vaccine. Both conserved end residues are part of each CDR3. Fields, in order: CDR3 protein, CDR3 DNA, D gene, V gene, J gene, clone size. D genes are given only for firm matches. For some rows the clone size is stated as once, few or many, or as a class when expanded; others skip it.

cdr3_aa: CASSPGTSGGTQETQYF; cdr3_nt: TGTGCCAGCAGCCCCGGGACTAGCGGGGGGACACAAGAGACCCAGTACTTC; d_call: TRBD2; v_call: TRBV7-2; j_call: TRBJ2-5; clone_size: few
cdr3_aa: CASSIDSNPTGFSYNEQFF; cdr3_nt: TGTGCCAGTAGTATAGATTCAAACCCGACAGGGTTCTCGTACAATGAGCAGTTCTTC; d_call: TRBD1; v_call: TRBV19; j_call: TRBJ2-1; clone_size: NA
cdr3_aa: CASSQGDRTIQPQHF; cdr3_nt: TGTGCCAGCAGCCAAGGCGACAGGACCATCCAGCCCCAGCATTTT; d_call: NA; v_call: TRBV3-1/TRBV3-2; j_call: TRBJ1-5; clone_size: once
cdr3_aa: CASAPPPGLNYGYTF; cdr3_nt: TGCGCCAGCGCTCCCCCGCCAGGATTAAACTATGGCTACACCTTC; d_call: NA; v_call: TRBV5-1; j_call: TRBJ1-2; clone_size: NA
cdr3_aa: CASSLWEGVSSGYTF; cdr3_nt: TGCGCCAGCAGCTTGTGGGAGGGGGTATCGTCCGGCTACACCTTC; d_call: NA; v_call: TRBV5-1; j_call: TRBJ1-2; clone_size: once
cdr3_aa: CASSLARLAGGNEQFF; cdr3_nt: TGTGCCAGCAGCTTGGCCAGGCTAGCGGGGGGGAATGAGCAGTTCTTC; d_call: TRBD2; v_call: TRBV5-4; j_call: TRBJ2-1; clone_size: NA
cdr3_aa: CASSYPGTSLAEAFF; cdr3_nt: TGTGCCAGCAGTTACCCCGGGACAAGTTTGGCTGAAGCTTTCTTT; d_call: NA; v_call: TRBV6-5; j_call: TRBJ1-1; clone_size: once
cdr3_aa: CAWSSPLWTGGSTDTQYF; cdr3_nt: TGTGCCTGGAGTTCTCCCCTCTGGACAGGGGGCAGCACAGATACGCAGTATTTT; d_call: TRBD1; v_call: TRBV30; j_call: TRBJ2-3; clone_size: NA
cdr3_aa: CASSYLGWGGYTF; cdr3_nt: TGTGCCAGCAGTTACCTGGGGTGGGGAGGCTACACCTTC; d_call: NA; v_call: TRBV6-5; j_call: TRBJ1-2; clone_size: NA
cdr3_aa: CASSLGEVNEQFF; cdr3_nt: TGTGCCAGCAGCTTAGGGGAGGTAAATGAGCAGTTCTTC; d_call: NA; v_call: TRBV7-2; j_call: TRBJ2-1; clone_size: NA
cdr3_aa: CASSLKIPGHQNSPLHF; cdr3_nt: TGTGCCAGCAGCTTAAAAATCCCGGGACACCAAAATTCACCCCTCCACTTT; d_call: NA; v_call: TRBV7-3; j_call: TRBJ1-6; clone_size: NA
cdr3_aa: CASIRTGAGTDTQYF; cdr3_nt: TGTGCCAGCATTAGAACCGGGGCTGGCACAGATACGCAGTATTTT; d_call: NA; v_call: TRBV28; j_call: TRBJ2-3; clone_size: NA
cdr3_aa: CASSRGENTEAFF; cdr3_nt: TGTGCCAGCAGCCGTGGGGAGAACACTGAAGCTTTCTTT; d_call: NA; v_call: TRBV6-5; j_call: TRBJ1-1; clone_size: NA
cdr3_aa: CATTVLRGQFF; cdr3_nt: TGTGCCACCACAGTTCTACGGGGGCAGTTCTTC; d_call: NA; v_call: TRBV7-9; j_call: TRBJ2-1; clone_size: NA
cdr3_aa: CASSRRQGEGYTF; cdr3_nt: TGTGCCAGCAGCCGCAGACAGGGCGAGGGCTACACCTTC; d_call: TRBD1; v_call: TRBV5-4; j_call: TRBJ1-2; clone_size: NA
cdr3_aa: CASSEAKGARGNTIYF; cdr3_nt: TGTGCCAGCAGTGAAGCGAAGGGGGCGCGGGGAAACACCATATATTTT; d_call: TRBD1; v_call: TRBV6-1; j_call: TRBJ1-3; clone_size: NA
cdr3_aa: CASSQGLAAYNEQFF; cdr3_nt: TGTGCCAGCAGCCAAGGACTAGCGGCTTACAATGAGCAGTTCTTC; d_call: TRBD2; v_call: TRBV14; j_call: TRBJ2-1; clone_size: NA
cdr3_aa: CSVEDPRGRRNIQYF; cdr3_nt: TGCAGCGTTGAAGACCCTAGGGGGCGGCGGAACATTCAGTACTTC; d_call: TRBD1; v_call: TRBV29-1; j_call: TRBJ2-4; clone_size: NA
cdr3_aa: CASSFMRMNTEAFF; cdr3_nt: TGTGCCAGCAGCTTTATGAGAATGAACACTGAAGCTTTCTTT; d_call: NA; v_call: TRBV5-5; j_call: TRBJ1-1; clone_size: NA
cdr3_aa: CASGPGGGLETQYF; cdr3_nt: TGTGCCAGCGGACCGGGCGGGGGGTTAGAGACCCAGTACTTC; d_call: TRBD2; v_call: TRBV6-5; j_call: TRBJ2-5; clone_size: NA
cdr3_aa: CASSTGQGLLSFF; cdr3_nt: TGTGCCAGCAGCACAGGACAGGGGCTTCTCTCTTTCTTT; d_call: TRBD1; v_call: TRBV6-5; j_call: TRBJ1-1; clone_size: NA
cdr3_aa: CASSVGTGSYNEQFF; cdr3_nt: TGTGCCAGCAGCGTAGGGACAGGGTCCTACAATGAGCAGTTCTTC; d_call: TRBD1; v_call: TRBV9; j_call: TRBJ2-1; clone_size: NA
cdr3_aa: CASSSRLAGGSGDTQYF; cdr3_nt: TGTGCCAGCAGCTCGAGACTAGCGGGGGGCAGTGGGGATACGCAGTATTTT; d_call: TRBD2; v_call: TRBV7-2; j_call: TRBJ2-3; clone_size: NA
cdr3_aa: CASSLYRLNTEAFF; cdr3_nt: TGTGCCAGCAGTCTTTACAGACTGAACACTGAAGCTTTCTTT; d_call: NA; v_call: TRBV3-1/TRBV3-2; j_call: TRBJ1-1; clone_size: NA
cdr3_aa: CASSPLAEQYF; cdr3_nt: TGTGCCAGCAGCCCTTTAGCCGAGCAGTACTTC; d_call: NA; v_call: TRBV7-9; j_call: TRBJ2-7; clone_size: once
cdr3_aa: CAWSVDGNQPQHF; cdr3_nt: TGTGCCTGGAGCGTGGACGGAAATCAGCCCCAGCATTTT; d_call: NA; v_call: TRBV30; j_call: TRBJ1-5; clone_size: NA
cdr3_aa: CASSSGGVSNYGYTF; cdr3_nt: TGCGCCAGCAGCTCGGGAGGGGTCAGTAACTATGGCTACACCTTC; d_call: NA; v_call: TRBV5-1; j_call: TRBJ1-2; clone_size: NA
cdr3_aa: CASSSLTGGEGPPLHF; cdr3_nt: TGTGCCAGCAGTTCCCTTACGGGGGGGGAAGGACCACCCCTCCACTTT; d_call: NA; v_call: TRBV6-2/TRBV6-3; j_call: TRBJ1-6; clone_size: NA
cdr3_aa: CAWSEDSSYEQYF; cdr3_nt: TGTGCCTGGTCAGAAGACAGTTCCTACGAGCAGTACTTC; d_call: NA; v_call: TRBV30; j_call: TRBJ2-7; clone_size: NA
cdr3_aa: CASSYFTEAFF; cdr3_nt: TGTGCCAGCAGTTATTTTACTGAAGCTTTCTTT; d_call: NA; v_call: TRBV6-6; j_call: TRBJ1-1; clone_size: few
cdr3_aa: CASSFGGNTEAFF; cdr3_nt: TGTGCCAGCAGCTTTGGGGGCAACACTGAAGCTTTCTTT; d_call: NA; v_call: TRBV7-9; j_call: TRBJ1-1; clone_size: NA
cdr3_aa: CASSREADSTTNEKLFF; cdr3_nt: TGCGCCAGCAGCCGAGAAGCCGACAGTACAACTAATGAAAAACTGTTTTTT; d_call: NA; v_call: TRBV4-3; j_call: TRBJ1-4; clone_size: NA
cdr3_aa: CASSESSFLRDSNQPQHF; cdr3_nt: TGCGCCAGCAGTGAGTCGTCCTTCCTCAGGGACAGCAATCAGCCCCAGCATTTT; d_call: NA; v_call: TRBV10-1; j_call: TRBJ1-5; clone_size: NA